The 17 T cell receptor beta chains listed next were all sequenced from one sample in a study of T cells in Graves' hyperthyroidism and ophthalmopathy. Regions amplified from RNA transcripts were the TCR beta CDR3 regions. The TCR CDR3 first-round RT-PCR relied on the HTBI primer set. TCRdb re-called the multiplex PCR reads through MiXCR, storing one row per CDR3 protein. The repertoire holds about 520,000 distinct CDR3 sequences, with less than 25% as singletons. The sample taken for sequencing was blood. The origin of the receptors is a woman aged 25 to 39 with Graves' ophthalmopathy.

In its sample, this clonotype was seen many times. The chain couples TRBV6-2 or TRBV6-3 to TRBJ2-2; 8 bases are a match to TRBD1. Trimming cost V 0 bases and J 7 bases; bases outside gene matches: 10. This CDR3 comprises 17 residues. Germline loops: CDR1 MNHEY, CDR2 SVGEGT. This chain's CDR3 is CASSYSSTGGDIGELFF. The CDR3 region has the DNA TGTGCCAGCAGTTACTCGAGTACAGGGGGTGACATCGGGGAGCTGTTTTTT.

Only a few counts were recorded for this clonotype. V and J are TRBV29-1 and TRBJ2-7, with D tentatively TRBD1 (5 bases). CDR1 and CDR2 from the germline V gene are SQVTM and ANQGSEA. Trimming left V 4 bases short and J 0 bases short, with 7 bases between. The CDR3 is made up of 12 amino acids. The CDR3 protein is CSVAGASYEQYF. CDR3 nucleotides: TGCAGCGTTGCTGGGGCCTCCTACGAGCAGTACTTC.

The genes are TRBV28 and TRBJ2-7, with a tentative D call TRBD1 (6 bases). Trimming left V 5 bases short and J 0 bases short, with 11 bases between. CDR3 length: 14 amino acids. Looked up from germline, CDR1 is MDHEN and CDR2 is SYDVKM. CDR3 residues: CASSLTGFSYEQYF. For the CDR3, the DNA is TGTGCCAGCAGTCTTACAGGGTTCTCCTACGAGCAGTACTTC.

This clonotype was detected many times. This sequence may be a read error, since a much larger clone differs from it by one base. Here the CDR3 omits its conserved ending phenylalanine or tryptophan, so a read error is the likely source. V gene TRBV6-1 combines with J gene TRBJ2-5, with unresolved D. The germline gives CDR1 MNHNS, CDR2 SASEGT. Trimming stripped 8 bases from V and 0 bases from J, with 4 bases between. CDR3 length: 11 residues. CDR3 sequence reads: CASAYQETQYS. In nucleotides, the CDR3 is TGTGCCAGCGCGTACCAAGAGACCCAGTACTCC.

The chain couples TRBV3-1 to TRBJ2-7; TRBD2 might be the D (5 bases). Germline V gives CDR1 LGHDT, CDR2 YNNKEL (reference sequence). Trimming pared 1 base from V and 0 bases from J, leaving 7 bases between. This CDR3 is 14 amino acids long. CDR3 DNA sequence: TGTGCCAGCAGCCAAGGCGGGTACTCCTACGAGCAGTACTTC. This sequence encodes CASSQGGYSYEQYF.

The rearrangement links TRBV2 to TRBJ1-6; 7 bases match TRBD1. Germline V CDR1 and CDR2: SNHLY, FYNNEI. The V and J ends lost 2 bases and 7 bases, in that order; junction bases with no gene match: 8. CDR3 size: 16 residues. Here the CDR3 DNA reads TGTGCCAGCAGTGAAACTGGGACAGTTCTAAATTCACCCCTCCACTTT. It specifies CASSETGTVLNSPLHF.

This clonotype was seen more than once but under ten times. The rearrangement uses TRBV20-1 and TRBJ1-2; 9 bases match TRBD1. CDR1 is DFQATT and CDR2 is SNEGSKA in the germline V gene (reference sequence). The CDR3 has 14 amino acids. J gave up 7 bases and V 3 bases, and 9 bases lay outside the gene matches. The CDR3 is CSARNGQGIGGYTF. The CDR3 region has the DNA TGCAGTGCTAGGAACGGACAGGGGATCGGTGGCTACACCTTC.

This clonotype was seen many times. The CDR3 loop is CASSWGVRDYEQYF. CDR3 DNA sequence: TGTGCCAGCAGTTGGGGTGTGAGGGACTACGAGCAGTACTTC. This chain joins TRBV28 and TRBJ2-7, with TRBD2 as a possible D gene (5 bases). Trimming stripped 4 bases from V and 3 bases from J, with 13 bases between. CDR1 is MDHEN and CDR2 is SYDVKM in the germline V gene. The CDR3 runs 14 residues.

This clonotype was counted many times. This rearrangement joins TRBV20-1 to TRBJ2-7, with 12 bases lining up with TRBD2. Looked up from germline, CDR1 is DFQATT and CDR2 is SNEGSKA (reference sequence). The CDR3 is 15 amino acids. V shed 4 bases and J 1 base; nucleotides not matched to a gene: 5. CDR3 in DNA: TGCAGTGCTACCCGAGGACTAGCGGGGTCCTACGAGCAGTACTTC. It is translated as CSATRGLAGSYEQYF.

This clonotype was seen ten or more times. The CDR3 nucleotides are TGTGCCAGCAGGACAGGACAGTTGAACACTGAAGCTTTCTTT. It specifies CASRTGQLNTEAFF. The genes are TRBV6-5 and TRBJ1-1; D is possibly TRBD1 (6 bases). The V gene lost 6 bases and the J gene lost 0 bases, with 11 bases spanning the gap. There are 14 residues in the CDR3. The germline V gene has CDR1 MNHEY and CDR2 SVGAGI.

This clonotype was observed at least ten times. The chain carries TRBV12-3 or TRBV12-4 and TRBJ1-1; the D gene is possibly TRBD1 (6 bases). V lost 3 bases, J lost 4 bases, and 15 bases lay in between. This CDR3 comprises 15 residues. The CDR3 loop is CASSLFGTGSTEAFF. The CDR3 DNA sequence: TGTGCCAGCAGTTTGTTCGGTACAGGGTCCACTGAAGCTTTCTTT.

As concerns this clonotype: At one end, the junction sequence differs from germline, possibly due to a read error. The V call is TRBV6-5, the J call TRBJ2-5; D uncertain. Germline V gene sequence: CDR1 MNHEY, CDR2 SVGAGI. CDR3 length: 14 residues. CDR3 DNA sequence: TGTGCCAGCAGCTACTCCAAGGACCAAGAGACCCAGTACTTC. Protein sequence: CASSYSKDQETQYF.

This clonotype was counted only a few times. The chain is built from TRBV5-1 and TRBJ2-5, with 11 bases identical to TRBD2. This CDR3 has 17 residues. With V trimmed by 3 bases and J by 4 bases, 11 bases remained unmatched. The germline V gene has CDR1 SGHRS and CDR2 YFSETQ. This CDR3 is CASSSSGTSGGGETQYF. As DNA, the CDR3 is TGCGCCAGCAGCTCGTCCGGGACTAGCGGCGGTGGAGAGACCCAGTACTTC.

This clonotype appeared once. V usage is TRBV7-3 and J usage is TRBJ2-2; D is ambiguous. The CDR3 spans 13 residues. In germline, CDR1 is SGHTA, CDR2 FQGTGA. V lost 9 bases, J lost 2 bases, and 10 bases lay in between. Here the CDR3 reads CASGHGNTGELFF. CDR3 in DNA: TGTGCCAGTGGCCATGGCAACACCGGGGAGCTGTTTTTT.

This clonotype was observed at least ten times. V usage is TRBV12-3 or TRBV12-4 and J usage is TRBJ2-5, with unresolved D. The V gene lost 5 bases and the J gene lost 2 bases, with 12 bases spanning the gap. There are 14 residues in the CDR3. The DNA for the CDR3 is TGTGCCAGCAGTCCGCCGATAGAACAAGAGACCCAGTACTTC. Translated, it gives CASSPPIEQETQYF.

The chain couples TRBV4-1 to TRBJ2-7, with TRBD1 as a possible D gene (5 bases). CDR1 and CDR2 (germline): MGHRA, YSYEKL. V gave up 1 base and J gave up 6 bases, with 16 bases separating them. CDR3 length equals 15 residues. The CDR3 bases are TGCGCCAGCAGCCAAGCTGTGTACGTCAGGGCCGAGCAGTACTTC. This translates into CASSQAVYVRAEQYF.

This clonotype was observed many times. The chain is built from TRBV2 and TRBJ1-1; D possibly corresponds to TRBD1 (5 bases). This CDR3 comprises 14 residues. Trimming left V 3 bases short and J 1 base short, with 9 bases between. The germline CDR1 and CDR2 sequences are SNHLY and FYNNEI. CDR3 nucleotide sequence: TGTGCCAGCAGTGAGATTACAGGGAACACTGAAGCTTTCTTT. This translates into CASSEITGNTEAFF.